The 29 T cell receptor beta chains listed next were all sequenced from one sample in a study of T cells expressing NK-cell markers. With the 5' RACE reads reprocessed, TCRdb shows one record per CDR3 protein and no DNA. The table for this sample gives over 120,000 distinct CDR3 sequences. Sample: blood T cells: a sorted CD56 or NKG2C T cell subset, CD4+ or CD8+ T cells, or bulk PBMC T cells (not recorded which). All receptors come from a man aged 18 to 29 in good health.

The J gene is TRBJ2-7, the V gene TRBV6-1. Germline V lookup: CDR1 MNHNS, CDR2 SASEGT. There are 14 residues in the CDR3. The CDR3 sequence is CASSRQQKPYEQYF.

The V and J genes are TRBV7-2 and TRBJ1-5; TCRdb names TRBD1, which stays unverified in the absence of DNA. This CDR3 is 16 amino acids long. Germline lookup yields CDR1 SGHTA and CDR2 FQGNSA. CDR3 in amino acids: CASSFGIPGGGQPQHF.

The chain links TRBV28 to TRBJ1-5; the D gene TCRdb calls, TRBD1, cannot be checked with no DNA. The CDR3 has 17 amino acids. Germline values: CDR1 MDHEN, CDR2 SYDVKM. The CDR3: CASRPTGEDYSNQPQHF.

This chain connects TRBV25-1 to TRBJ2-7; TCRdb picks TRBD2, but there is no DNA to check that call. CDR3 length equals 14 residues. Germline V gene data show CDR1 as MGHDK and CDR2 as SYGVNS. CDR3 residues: CASMGTSGIYEQYF.

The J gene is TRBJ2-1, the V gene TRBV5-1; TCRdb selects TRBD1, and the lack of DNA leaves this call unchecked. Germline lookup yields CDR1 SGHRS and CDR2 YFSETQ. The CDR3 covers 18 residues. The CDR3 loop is CASSLSGKTGGTYNEQFF.

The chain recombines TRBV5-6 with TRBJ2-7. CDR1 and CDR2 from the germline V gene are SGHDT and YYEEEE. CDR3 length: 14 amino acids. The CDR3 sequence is CASSLSYRFYEQYF. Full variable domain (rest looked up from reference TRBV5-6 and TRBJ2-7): DAGVTQSPTHLIKTRGQQVTLRCSPKSGHDTVSWYQQALGQGPQFIFQYYEEEERQRGNFPDRFSGHQFPNYSSELNVNALLLGDSALYLCASSLSYRFYEQYFGPGTRLTVT.

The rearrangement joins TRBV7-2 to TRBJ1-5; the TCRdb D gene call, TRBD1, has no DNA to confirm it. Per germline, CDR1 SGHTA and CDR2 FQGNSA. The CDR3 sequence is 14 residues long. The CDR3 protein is CASSYTGLNQPQHF.

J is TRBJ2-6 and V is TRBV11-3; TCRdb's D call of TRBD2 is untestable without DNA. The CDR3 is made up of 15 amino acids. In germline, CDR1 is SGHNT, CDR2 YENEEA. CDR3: CATAGRSPGANVLTF.

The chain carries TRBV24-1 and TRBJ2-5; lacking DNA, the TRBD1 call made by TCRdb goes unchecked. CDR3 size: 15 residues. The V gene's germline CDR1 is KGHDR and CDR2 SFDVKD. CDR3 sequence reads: CATSDPGTGQETQYF.

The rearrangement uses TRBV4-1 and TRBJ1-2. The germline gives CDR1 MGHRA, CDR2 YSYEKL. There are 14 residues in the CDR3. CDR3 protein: CASSPGAGSYGYTF.

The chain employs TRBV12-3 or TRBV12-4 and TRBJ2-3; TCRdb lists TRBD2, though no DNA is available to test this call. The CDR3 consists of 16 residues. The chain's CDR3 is CASSFLAGVGTDTQYF.

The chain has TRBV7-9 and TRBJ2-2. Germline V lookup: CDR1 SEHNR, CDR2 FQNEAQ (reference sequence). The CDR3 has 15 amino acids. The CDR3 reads CASGLAELWTGELFF.

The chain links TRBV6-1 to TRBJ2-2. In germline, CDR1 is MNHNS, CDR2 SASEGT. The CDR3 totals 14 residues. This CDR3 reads CASDGRENTGELFF.

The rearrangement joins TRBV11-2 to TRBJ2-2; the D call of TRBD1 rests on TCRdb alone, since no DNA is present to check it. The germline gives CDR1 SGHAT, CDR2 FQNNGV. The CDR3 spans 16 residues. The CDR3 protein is CASSLVGTVNTGELFF.

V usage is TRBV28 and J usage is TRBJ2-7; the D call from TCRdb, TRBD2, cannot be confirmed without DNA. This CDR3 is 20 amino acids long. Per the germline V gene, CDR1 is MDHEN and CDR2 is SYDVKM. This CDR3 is CASSLSSSGTSGSTSYEQYF.

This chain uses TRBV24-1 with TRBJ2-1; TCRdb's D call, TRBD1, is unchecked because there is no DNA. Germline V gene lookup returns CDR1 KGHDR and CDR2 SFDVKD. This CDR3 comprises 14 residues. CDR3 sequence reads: CATSDPGKNDEQFF.

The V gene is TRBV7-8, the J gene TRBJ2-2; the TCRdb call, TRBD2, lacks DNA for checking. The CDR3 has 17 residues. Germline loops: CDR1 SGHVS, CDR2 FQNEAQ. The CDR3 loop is CASSLTQPGPNTGELFF.

The CDR3 is CASSYLTDGNTIYF. The chain is built from TRBV11-2 and TRBJ1-3; TCRdb's assignment of TRBD1 cannot be checked, as there is no DNA. CDR1 and CDR2 from the germline V gene are SGHAT and FQNNGV. The CDR3 length is 14 residues.

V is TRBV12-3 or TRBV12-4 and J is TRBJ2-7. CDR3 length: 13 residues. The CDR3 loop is CASRSGGSYEQYF.

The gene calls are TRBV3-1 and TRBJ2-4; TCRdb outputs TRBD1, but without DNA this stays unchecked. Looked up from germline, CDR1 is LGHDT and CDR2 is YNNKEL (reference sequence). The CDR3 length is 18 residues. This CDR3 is CASSHRRDSENRGDIQYF.

CDR3 in amino acids: CAWSVTGSGNTIYF. The rearrangement uses TRBV30 and TRBJ1-3. The CDR3 extends over 14 amino acids. Per germline, CDR1 GTSNPN and CDR2 SVGIG (reference sequence).

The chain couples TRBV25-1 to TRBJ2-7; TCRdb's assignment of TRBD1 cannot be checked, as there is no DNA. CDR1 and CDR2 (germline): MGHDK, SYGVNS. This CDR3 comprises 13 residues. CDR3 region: CASSEDNSYEQYF.

Here the CDR3 reads CASSSPGTSDYEQYF. The chain employs TRBV7-9 and TRBJ2-7; TCRdb designates TRBD2, a call that cannot be tested without DNA. Germline V CDR1 and CDR2: SEHNR, FQNEAQ (reference sequence). This CDR3 has 15 amino acids.

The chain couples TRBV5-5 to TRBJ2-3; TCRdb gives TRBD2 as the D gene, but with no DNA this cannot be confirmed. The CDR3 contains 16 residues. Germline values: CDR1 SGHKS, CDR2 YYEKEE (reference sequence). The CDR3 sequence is CASSPRASGSTDTQYF.

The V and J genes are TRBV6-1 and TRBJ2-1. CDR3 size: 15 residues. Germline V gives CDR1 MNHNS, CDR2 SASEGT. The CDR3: CASSERRISYNEQFF.

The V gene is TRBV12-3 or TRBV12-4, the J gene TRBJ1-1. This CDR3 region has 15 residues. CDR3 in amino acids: CASSHPWDWNTEAFF.

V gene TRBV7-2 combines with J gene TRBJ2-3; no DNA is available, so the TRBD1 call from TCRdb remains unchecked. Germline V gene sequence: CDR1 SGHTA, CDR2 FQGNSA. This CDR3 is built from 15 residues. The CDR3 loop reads CASSQGTGVYDTQYF.

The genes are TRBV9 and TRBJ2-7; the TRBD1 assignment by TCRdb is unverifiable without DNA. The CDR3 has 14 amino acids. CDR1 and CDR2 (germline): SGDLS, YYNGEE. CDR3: CASSVDSVIGEQYF.

This CDR3 is CASSLPAEGLGEYF. The V call is TRBV5-5, the J call TRBJ2-7; TCRdb returns TRBD2, unconfirmable since there is no DNA. CDR1 is SGHKS, CDR2 YYEKEE, per germline (reference sequence). The CDR3 contains 14 residues.